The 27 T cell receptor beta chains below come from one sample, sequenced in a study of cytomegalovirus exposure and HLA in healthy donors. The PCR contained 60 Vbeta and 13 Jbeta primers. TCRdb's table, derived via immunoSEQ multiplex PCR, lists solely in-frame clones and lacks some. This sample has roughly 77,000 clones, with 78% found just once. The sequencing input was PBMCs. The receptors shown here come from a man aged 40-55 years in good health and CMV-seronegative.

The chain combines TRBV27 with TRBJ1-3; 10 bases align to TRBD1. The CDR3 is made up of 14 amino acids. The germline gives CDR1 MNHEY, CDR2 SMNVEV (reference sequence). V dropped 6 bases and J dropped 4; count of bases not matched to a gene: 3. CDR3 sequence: CASRGQGWGNTIYF. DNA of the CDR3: TGTGCCAGCAGGGGACAGGGGTGGGGAAACACCATATATTTT.

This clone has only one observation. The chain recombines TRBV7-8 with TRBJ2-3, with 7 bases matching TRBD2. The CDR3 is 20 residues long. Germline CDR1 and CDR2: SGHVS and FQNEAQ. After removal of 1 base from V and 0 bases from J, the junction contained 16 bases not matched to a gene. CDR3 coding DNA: TGTGCCAGCAGCTTAGTATCTAAGGCGGGAGCAGTCTCCAGCACAGATACGCAGTATTTT. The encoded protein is CASSLVSKAGAVSSTDTQYF. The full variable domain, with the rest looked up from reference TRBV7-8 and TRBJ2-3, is GAGVSQSPRYKVAKRGQDVALRCDPISGHVSLFWYQQALGQGPEFLTYFQNEAQLDKSGLPSDRFFAERPEGSVSTLKIQRTQQEDSAVYLCASSLVSKAGAVSSTDTQYFGPGTRLTVL.

CDR3 nucleotides: TGTGCCATCAGTGAGTCGATCCTAGCGGGAGTACCTACCTGGCAGTACTTC. Translated: CAISESILAGVPTWQYF. The chain joins TRBV10-3 to TRBJ2-7; 10 bases agree with TRBD2. Germline V lookup: CDR1 ENHRY, CDR2 SYGVKD. The CDR3 covers 17 residues. The ends lost 0 bases at V and 9 bases at J; junction bases unmatched: 14.

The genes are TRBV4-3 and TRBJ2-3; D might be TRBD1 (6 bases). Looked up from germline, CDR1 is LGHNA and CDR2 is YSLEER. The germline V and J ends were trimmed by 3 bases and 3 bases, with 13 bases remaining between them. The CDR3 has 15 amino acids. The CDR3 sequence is CASSQEPRGTDTQYF. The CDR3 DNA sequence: TGCGCCAGCAGCCAGGAACCTAGGGGGACAGATACGCAGTATTTT.

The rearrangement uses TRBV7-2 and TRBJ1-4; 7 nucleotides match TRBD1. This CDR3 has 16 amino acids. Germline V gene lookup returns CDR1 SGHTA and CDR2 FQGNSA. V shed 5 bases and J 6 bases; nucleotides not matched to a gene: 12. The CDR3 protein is CASSPRTGGSHEKLFF. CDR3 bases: TGTGCCAGCAGCCCGCGGACAGGAGGGTCGCATGAAAAACTGTTTTTT.

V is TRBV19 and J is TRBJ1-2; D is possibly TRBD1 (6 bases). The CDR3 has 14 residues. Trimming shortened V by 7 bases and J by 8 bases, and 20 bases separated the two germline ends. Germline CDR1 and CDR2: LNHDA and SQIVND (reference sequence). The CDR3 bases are TGTGCCAGTAACGATCAGTGGGGACATCGAGGCTACACCTTC. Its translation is CASNDQWGHRGYTF.

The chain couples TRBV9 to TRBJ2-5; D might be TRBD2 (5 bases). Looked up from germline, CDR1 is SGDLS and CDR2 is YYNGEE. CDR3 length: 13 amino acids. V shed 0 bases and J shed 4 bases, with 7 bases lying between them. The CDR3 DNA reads TGTGCCAGCAGCGTAGGGGGAGTAGAGACCCAGTACTTC. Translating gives CASSVGGVETQYF.

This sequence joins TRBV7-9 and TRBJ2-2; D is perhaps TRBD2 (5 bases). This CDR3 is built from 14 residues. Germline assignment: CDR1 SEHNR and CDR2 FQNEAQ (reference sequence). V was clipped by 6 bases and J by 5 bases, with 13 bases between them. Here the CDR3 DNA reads TGTGCCAGCAGTAAAACTAGAGTTACCGGGGAGCTGTTTTTT. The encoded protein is CASSKTRVTGELFF.

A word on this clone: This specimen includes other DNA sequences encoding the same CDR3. The CDR3 region has the DNA TGTGCCAGCATCCTCGCCGGGAGCTTGAACACTGAAGCTTTCTTT. Protein: CASILAGSLNTEAFF. This chain joins TRBV7-9 and TRBJ1-1, with unresolved D. CDR1 SEHNR and CDR2 FQNEAQ come from the germline V gene (reference sequence). The CDR3 loop spans 15 amino acids. Trimming removed 7 bases at V and 0 bases at J, with 15 bases between. The full variable domain, in which reference TRBV7-9 and TRBJ1-1 provide the parts outside the CDR3, is DTGVSQNPRHKITKRGQNVTFRCDPISEHNRLYWYRQTLGQGPEFLTYFQNEAQLEKSRLLSDRFSAERPKGSFSTLEIQRTEQGDSAMYLCASILAGSLNTEAFFGQGTRLTVV.

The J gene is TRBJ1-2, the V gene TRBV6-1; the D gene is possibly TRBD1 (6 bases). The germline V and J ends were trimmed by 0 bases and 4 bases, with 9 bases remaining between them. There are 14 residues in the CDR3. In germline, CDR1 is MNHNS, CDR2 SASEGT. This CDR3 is CASSEAGQFYGYTF. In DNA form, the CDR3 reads TGTGCCAGCAGTGAAGCGGGACAATTCTATGGCTACACCTTC.

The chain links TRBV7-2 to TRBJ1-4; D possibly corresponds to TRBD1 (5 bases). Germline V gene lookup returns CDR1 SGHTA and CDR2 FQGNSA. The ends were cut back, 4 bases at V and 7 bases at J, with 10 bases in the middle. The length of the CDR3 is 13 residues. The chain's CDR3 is CASSSIRGEKLFF. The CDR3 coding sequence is TGTGCCAGCAGCTCAATAAGGGGTGAAAAACTGTTTTTT.

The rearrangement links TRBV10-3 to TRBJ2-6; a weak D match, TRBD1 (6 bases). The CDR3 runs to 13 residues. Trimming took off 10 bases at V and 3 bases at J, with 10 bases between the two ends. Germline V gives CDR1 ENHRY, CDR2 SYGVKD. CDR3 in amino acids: CATTGNGANVLTF. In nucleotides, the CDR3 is TGTGCCACTACAGGGAATGGGGCCAACGTCCTGACTTTC.

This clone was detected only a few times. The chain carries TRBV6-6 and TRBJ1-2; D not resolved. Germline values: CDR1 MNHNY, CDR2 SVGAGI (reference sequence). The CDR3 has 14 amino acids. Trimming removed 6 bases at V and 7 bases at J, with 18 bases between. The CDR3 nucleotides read TGTGCCAGCAGCGAAGACGGCGGAGTCCTTGGCTACACCTTC. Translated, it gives CASSEDGGVLGYTF.

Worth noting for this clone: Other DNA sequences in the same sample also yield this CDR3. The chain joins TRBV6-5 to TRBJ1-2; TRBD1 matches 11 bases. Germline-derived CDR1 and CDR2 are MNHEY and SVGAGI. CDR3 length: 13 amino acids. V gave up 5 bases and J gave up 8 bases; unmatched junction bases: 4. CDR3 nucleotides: TGTGCCAGCAGTCGGACAGGGGGCGGCGGCTACACCTTC. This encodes CASSRTGGGGYTF.

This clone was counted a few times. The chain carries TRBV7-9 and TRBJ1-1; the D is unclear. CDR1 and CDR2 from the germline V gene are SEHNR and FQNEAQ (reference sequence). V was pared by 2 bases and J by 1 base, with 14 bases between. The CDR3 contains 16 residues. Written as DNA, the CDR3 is TGTGCCAGCAGCTTACTTTTCGGTCACCCGAACACTGAAGCTTTCTTT. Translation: CASSLLFGHPNTEAFF.

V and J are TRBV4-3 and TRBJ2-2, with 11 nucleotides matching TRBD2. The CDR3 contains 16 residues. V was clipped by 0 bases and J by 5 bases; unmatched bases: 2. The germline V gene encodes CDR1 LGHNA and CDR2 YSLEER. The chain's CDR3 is CASSQDLAGGTGELFF. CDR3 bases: TGCGCCAGCAGCCAAGATTTAGCGGGAGGGACCGGGGAGCTGTTTTTT.

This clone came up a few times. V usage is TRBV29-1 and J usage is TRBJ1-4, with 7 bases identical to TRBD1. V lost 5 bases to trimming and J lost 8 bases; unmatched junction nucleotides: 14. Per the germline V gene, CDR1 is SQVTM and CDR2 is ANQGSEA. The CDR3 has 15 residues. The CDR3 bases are TGCAGCGTTTCCCCACACGACAGGGTAGGCGAAAAACTGTTTTTT. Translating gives CSVSPHDRVGEKLFF.

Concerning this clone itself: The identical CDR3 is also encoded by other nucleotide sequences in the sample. In nucleotides, the CDR3 is TGTGCCAGCAGCGTAACAGGGGACACCGGGGAGCTGTTTTTT. It specifies CASSVTGDTGELFF. The chain employs TRBV9 and TRBJ2-2; TRBD1 agrees at 7 bases. Germline CDR1 SGDLS, CDR2 YYNGEE. The CDR3 consists of 14 residues. With 1 base clipped from V and 3 bases from J, the junction kept 0 bases outside the gene matches.

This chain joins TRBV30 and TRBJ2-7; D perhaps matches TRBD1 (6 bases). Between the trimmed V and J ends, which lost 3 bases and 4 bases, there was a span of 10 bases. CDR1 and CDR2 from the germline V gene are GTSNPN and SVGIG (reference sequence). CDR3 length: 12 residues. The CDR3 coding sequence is TGTGCCTGGAGACAGGGTTCATACGAGCAGTACTTC. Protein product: CAWRQGSYEQYF.

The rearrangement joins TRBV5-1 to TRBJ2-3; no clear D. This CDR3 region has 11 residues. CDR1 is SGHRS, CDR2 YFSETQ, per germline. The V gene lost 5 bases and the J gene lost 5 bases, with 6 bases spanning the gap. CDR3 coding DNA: TGCGCCAGCAGTGTTCTAGATACGCAGTATTTT. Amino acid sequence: CASSVLDTQYF.

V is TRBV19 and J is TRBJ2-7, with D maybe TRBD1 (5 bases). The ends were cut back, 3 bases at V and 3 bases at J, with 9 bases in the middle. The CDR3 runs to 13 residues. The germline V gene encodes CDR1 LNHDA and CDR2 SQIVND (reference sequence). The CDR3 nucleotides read TGTGCCAGTAGTATCGGCAGGGTCTACGAGCAGTACTTC. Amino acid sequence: CASSIGRVYEQYF.

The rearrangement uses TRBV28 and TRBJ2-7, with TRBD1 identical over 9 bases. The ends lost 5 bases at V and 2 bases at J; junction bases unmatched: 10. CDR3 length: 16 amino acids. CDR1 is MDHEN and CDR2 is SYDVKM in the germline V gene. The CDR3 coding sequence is TGTGCCAGCAGTCCCCCAGCAGGACAGGGGACCTACGAGCAGTACTTC. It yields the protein CASSPPAGQGTYEQYF.

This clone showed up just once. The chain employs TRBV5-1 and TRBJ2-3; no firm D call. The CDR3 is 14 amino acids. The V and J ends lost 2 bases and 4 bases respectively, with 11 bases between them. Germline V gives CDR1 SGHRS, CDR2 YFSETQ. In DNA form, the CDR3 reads TGCGCCAGCAGCTTAACACCGATCTCAGATACGCAGTATTTT. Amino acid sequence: CASSLTPISDTQYF.

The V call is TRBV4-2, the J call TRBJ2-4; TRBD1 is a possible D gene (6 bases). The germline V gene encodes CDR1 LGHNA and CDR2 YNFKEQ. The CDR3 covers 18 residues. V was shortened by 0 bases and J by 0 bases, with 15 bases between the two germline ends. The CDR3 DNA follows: TGTGCCAGCAGCCAAGATCTGGGTCAGGGGCTAGCCAAAAACATTCAGTACTTC. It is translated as CASSQDLGQGLAKNIQYF.

In DNA, the CDR3 is TGTGCCAGCAGTTACCAATTCGGAGGTGAAAAACTGTTTTTT. Protein sequence: CASSYQFGGEKLFF. V gene TRBV6-5 combines with J gene TRBJ1-4; no firm D call. The CDR3 length is 14 residues. Germline CDR1 is MNHEY and CDR2 is SVGAGI. Trimming removed 2 bases from V and 7 bases from J, with 11 bases in between.

The CDR3 sequence is CASSPKAPGQVNTEAFF. The CDR3 bases are TGTGCCAGCAGTCCAAAAGCTCCGGGACAGGTGAACACTGAAGCTTTCTTT. The rearrangement uses TRBV27 and TRBJ1-1; 8 positions agree with TRBD1. V shed 5 bases, J shed 0 bases, and the junction held 11 bases outside the gene matches. CDR3 length: 17 amino acids. The germline CDR1 and CDR2 sequences are MNHEY and SMNVEV (reference sequence).

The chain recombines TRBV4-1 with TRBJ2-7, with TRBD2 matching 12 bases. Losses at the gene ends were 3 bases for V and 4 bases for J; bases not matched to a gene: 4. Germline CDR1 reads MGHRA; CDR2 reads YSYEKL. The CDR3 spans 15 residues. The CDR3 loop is CASSQSGTSGYEQYF. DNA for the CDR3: TGCGCCAGCAGCCAGTCCGGGACTAGCGGGTACGAGCAGTACTTC.